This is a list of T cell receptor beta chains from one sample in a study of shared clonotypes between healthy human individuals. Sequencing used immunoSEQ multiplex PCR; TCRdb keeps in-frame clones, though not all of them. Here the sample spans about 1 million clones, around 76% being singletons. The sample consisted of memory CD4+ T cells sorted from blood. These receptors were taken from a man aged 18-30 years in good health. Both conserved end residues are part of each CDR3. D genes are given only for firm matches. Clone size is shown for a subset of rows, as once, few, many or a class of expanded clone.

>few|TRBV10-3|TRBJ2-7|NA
TGTGCCATCAGTGGGGGGGCACAGAACTACGAGCAGTACTTC
CAISGGAQNYEQYF
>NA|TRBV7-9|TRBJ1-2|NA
TGTGCCAGCAGCTTAGGGGCTGCGAACTATGGCTACACCTTC
CASSLGAANYGYTF
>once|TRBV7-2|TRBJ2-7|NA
TGTGCCAGCAGCTTAGAGGGGGGCCCCTCCTACGAGCAGTACTTC
CASSLEGGPSYEQYF
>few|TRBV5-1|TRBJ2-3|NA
TGCGCCAGCAGCCTCACAGATACGCAGTATTTT
CASSLTDTQYF
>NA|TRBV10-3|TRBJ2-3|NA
TGTGCCATCAGTGAGTCCGCAGATACGCAGTATTTT
CAISESADTQYF
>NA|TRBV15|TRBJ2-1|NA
TGTGCCACCAGCAGAGATATTGCGGGGGAGCAGTTCTTC
CATSRDIAGEQFF
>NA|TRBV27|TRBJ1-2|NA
TGTGCCAGCAGACCCTTGGGGGGGCCCTATGGCTACACCTTC
CASRPLGGPYGYTF
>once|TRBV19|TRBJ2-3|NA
TGTGCCAGTAGTAACAGGGAGGCCTTCACAGATACGCAGTATTTT
CASSNREAFTDTQYF
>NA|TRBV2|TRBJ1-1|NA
TGTGCCAGCAGGGGGGCCGGGGACGGCAGAGAAGCTTTCTTT
CASRGAGDGREAFF
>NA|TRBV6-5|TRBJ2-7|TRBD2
TGTGCCAGCAGTTACCCCCGGGCTAGCGGGGGCGAGCAGTACTTC
CASSYPRASGGEQYF
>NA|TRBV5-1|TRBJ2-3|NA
TGCGCCAGCAGCTTGGACCCCCACGCGGATACGCAGTATTTT
CASSLDPHADTQYF
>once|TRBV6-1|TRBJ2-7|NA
TGTGCCAGCAGAGCTAGCTACGAGCAGTACTTC
CASRASYEQYF
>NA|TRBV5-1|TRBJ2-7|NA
TGCGCCAGCAGCTCGGGACCCGAGCAGTACTTC
CASSSGPEQYF
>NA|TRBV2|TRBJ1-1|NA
TGTGCCAGCAGTGAAGGGGGTATGAACACTGAAGCTTTCTTT
CASSEGGMNTEAFF
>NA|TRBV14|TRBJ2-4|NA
TGTGCCAGCAGCCAAGAGTCCGAAGGGTTAGCCAAAAACATTCAGTACTTC
CASSQESEGLAKNIQYF
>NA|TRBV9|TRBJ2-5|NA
TGTGCCAGCAGCGTAGATCCGGGACCCCAAGAGACCCAGTACTTC
CASSVDPGPQETQYF
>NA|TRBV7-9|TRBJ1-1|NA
TGTGCCAGCAGTGGGGCGGGTAACACTGAAGCTTTCTTT
CASSGAGNTEAFF
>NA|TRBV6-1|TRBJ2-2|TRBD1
TGTGCCACCGCCGGGACAGGGGTCGGGGAGCTGTTTTTT
CATAGTGVGELFF
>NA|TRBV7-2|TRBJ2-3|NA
TGTGCCAGCAGCTTGGACAGCCCCCTTAGCACAGATACGCAGTATTTT
CASSLDSPLSTDTQYF
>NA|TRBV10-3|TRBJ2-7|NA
TGTGCCCGAGGACAGACCTCCTACGAGCAGTACTTC
CARGQTSYEQYF
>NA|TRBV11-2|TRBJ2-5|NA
TGTGCCAGCAGCACCCCTGACAGGGGAGGGGAGACCCAGTACTTC
CASSTPDRGGETQYF
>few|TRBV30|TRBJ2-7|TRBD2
TGTGCCTGGAGTGGCTCTAGCGGGTTATCCTACGAGCAGTACTTC
CAWSGSSGLSYEQYF
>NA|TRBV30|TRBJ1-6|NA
TGTGCCGGGGGACGGTCTAATTCACCCCTCCACTTT
CAGGRSNSPLHF
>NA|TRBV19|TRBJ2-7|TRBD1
TGTGCCAGTAGTATGGCGGGACAGGGGTCATACGAGCAGTACTTC
CASSMAGQGSYEQYF
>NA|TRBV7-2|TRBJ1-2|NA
TGTGCCAGCAGCCCCTGGGCCACGGGAAACTATGGCTACACCTTC
CASSPWATGNYGYTF
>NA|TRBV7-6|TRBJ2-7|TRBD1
TGTGCCAGCAGCTTAAGGACAGGTTCTTTCTACGAGCAGTACTTC
CASSLRTGSFYEQYF
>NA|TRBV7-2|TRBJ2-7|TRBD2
TGTGCCAGCAGCTTAGGGGCTAGCGGGTACGAGCAGTACTTC
CASSLGASGYEQYF
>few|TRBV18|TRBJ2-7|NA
TGTGCCAGCTCACAAGAACATGCCTCCTACGAGCAGTACTTC
CASSQEHASYEQYF
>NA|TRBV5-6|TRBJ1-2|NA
TGTGCCAGCAGCTTGGGGGGCCAGAACTATGGCTACACCTTC
CASSLGGQNYGYTF
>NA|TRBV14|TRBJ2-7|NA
TGTACCAGCAGTTACTCCTACGAGCAGTACTTC
CTSSYSYEQYF
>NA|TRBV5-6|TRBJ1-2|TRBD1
TGTGCCAGCAGCTCCTCAGGGGGAGGGTATGGCTACACCTTC
CASSSSGGGYGYTF
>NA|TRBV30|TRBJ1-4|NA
TGTGCCTGGAGTGCGAGGGTGGAAAAACTGTTTTTT
CAWSARVEKLFF
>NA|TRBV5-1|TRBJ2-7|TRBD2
TGCGCCAGCAGCTTGGGAGCGGGGGGGACCTACGAGCAGTACTTC
CASSLGAGGTYEQYF
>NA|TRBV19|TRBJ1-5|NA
TGTGCCAGTAGTATAGATCTGGGGGGGGCGATAAATCAGCCCCAGCATTTT
CASSIDLGGAINQPQHF
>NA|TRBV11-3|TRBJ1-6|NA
TGTGCCAGCAGCTTAGATCAGGGATCACCCCTCCACTTT
CASSLDQGSPLHF
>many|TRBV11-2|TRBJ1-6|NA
TGTGCCAGCAGCCCAGGGACCTCCGTTACTTCACCCCTCCACTTT
CASSPGTSVTSPLHF
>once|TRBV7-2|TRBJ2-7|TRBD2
TGTGCCAGCAGCTCACGACAGCGGGGGCACGAGCAGTACTTC
CASSSRQRGHEQYF
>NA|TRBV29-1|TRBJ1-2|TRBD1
TGCAGCGTCCTCGACAGGGCAGATGGCTACACCTTC
CSVLDRADGYTF
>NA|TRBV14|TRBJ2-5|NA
TGTGCCAGCAGCCAAGAGTCAGCAGGGATCCAGACCCAGTACTTC
CASSQESAGIQTQYF
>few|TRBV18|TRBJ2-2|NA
TGTGCCAGCTCACAAGACTTGAATATCGGGGAGCTGTTTTTT
CASSQDLNIGELFF
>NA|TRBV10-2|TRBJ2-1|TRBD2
TGCGCCAGCAGGCCCGGGGCTAGCGGGATTATCAGCTCCTACAATGAGCAGTTCTTC
CASRPGASGIISSYNEQFF
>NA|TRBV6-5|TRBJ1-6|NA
TGTGCCAGCAGCCCGGGGGGAACCTCACCCCTCCACTTT
CASSPGGTSPLHF
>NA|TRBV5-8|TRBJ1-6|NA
TGTGCCAGCAGCTACCCCCCCGTTTCACCCCTCCACTTT
CASSYPPVSPLHF
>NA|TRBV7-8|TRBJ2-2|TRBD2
TGTGCCAGCAGCTTACGTAGCGGGACTAACACCGGGGAGCTGTTTTTT
CASSLRSGTNTGELFF
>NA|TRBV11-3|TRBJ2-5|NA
TGTGCCAGCAGCTTAGGAACGGCAGAGACCCAGTACTTC
CASSLGTAETQYF
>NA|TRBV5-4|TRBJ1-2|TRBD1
TGTGCCAGCAGCGCCGGAACAGGGGTCTATGGCTACACCTTC
CASSAGTGVYGYTF
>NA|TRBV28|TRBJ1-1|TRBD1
TGTGCCAGCAGTTTAGGGACAGGGTCAAAAGTCGCTGAAGCTTTCTTT
CASSLGTGSKVAEAFF
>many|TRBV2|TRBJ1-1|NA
TGTGCCAGAAGGACAAGCTTTGCCACTGAAGCTTTCTTT
CARRTSFATEAFF
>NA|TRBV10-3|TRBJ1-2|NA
TGTGCCATCAGTGATGCCCAGGTTGGCTACACCTTC
CAISDAQVGYTF
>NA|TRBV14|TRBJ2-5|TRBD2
TGTGCCAGCAGCCAAGGGGGGAGCGGGGCACAAGAGACCCAGTACTTC
CASSQGGSGAQETQYF
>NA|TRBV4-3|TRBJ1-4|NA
TGCGCCAGCAGCCAAGGCGTGGGGGGTGAAAAACTGTTTTTT
CASSQGVGGEKLFF
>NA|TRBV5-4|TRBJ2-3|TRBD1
TGTGCCAGCAGCTTGGCCGGGACAGGCACAGATACGCAGTATTTT
CASSLAGTGTDTQYF
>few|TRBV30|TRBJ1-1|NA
TGTGCCTGGAGTGTACTCTCCGCAGAAGCTTTCTTT
CAWSVLSAEAFF
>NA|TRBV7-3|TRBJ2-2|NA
TGTGCCAGCAGCTTAACGGGGGCCGGGGAGCTGTTTTTT
CASSLTGAGELFF
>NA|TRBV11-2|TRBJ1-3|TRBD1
TGTGCCAGCAGCTCCCAGGGACAGTCTGGAAACACCATATATTTT
CASSSQGQSGNTIYF